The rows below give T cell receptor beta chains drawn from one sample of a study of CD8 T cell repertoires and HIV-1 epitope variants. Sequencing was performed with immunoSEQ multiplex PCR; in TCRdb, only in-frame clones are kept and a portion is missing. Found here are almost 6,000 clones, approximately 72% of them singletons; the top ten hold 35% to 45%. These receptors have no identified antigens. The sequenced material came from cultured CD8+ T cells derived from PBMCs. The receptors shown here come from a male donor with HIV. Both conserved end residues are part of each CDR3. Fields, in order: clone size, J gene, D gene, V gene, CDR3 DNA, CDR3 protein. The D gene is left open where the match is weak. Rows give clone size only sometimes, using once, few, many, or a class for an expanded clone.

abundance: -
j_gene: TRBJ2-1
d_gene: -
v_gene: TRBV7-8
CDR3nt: TGTGCCAGCAGCTACGGGAATGAGCAGTTCTTC
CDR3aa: CASSYGNEQFF

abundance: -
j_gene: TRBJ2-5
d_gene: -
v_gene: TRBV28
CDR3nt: TGTGCCAGCAGTCCTTACCGACAGGACTTGCGGGAGACCCAGTACTTC
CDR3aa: CASSPYRQDLRETQYF

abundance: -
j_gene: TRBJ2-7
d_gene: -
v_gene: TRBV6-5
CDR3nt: TGTGCCAGCAGTTACTCGGGGGCGGACGACGAGCAGTACTTC
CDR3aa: CASSYSGADDEQYF

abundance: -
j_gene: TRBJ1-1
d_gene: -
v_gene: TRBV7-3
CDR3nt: TGTGCCAGCAGCTCCGGGTCTGAAGCTTTCTTT
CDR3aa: CASSSGSEAFF

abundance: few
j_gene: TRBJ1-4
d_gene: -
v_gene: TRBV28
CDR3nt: TGTGCCAGCAGTTCACTCCCGGACAGTGAAGGGGTTAATGAAAAACTGTTTTTT
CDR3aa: CASSSLPDSEGVNEKLFF

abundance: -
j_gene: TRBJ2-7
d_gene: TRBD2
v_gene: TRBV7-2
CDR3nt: TGTGCCAGCAGCTTAACTAGCGGATCTTACGAGCAGTACTTC
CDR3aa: CASSLTSGSYEQYF

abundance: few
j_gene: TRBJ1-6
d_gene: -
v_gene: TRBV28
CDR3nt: TGTGCCAGCAACCGCGGGGTAGAGTATAATTCACCCCTCCACTTT
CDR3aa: CASNRGVEYNSPLHF

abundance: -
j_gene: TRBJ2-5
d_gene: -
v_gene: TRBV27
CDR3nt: TGTGCCAGCAGCCAAGTGGGGGGGGCTACCCAAGAGACCCAGTACTTC
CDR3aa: CASSQVGGATQETQYF

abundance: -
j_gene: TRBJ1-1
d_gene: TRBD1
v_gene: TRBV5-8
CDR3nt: TGTGCCAGCAGCCCGCCGGACAGGTCGAACACTGAAGCTTTCTTT
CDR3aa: CASSPPDRSNTEAFF

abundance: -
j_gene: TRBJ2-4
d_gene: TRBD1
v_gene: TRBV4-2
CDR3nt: TGTGCCAGCAGCCAGGATACAGGGGGTAGTGACATTCAGTACTTC
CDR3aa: CASSQDTGGSDIQYF

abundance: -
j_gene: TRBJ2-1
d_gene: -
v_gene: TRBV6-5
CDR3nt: TGTGCCAGCAGTTCCACTTGGGGGAATGAGCAGTTCTTC
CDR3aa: CASSSTWGNEQFF

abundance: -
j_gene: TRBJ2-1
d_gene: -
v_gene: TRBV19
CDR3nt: TGTGCCAGTAGTCCCCCGGCCCTAAACAATGAGCAGTTCTTC
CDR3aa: CASSPPALNNEQFF

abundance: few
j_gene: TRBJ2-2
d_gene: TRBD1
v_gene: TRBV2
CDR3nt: TGTGCCAGTACTAGGGACAGGGGAAGGACCGGGGAGCTGTTTTTT
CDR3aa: CASTRDRGRTGELFF

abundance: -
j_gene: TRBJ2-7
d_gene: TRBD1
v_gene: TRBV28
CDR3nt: TGTGCCAGCAGTCCAGACAGGGGCGCCTCCTACGAGCAGTACTTC
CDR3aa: CASSPDRGASYEQYF

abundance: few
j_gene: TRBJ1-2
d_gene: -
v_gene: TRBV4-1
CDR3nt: TGCGCCAGCAGCCAAGATCCCGTCGAACTCGACTATGGCTACACCTTC
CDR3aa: CASSQDPVELDYGYTF

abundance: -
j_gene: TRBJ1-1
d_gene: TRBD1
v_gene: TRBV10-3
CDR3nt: TGTGCCATCAGTGGTCAGACAGGGGTTGAAAGGAACACTGAAGCTTTCTTT
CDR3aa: CAISGQTGVERNTEAFF

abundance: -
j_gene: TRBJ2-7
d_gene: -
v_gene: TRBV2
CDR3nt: TGTGCCAGCAGTGTGGGCGGGGGCCTCTCCTACGAGCAGTACTTC
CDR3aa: CASSVGGGLSYEQYF

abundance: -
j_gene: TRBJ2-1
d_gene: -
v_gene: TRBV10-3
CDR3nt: TGTGCCATCACCTCCCCGGAGTACAATGAGCAGTTCTTC
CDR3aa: CAITSPEYNEQFF

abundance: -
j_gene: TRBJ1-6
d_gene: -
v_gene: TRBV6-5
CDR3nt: TGTGCCAGCAGTTACTACGCGGGGGCGTATAATTCACCCCTCCACTTT
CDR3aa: CASSYYAGAYNSPLHF

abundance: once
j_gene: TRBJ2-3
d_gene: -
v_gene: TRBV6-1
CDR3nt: TGTGCCAGCAGATACCGGGGGACGACAGATACGCAGTATTTT
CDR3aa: CASRYRGTTDTQYF

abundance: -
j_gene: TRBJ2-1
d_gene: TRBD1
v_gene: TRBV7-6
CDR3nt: TGTGCCACCACGAGACAGGGCGTGTACAATGAGCAGTTCTTC
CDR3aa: CATTRQGVYNEQFF

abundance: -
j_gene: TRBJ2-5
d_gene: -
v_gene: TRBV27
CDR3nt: TGTGCCAGCAGTAAAACCCAGCGACACCTCCAAGAGACCCAGTACTTC
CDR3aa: CASSKTQRHLQETQYF

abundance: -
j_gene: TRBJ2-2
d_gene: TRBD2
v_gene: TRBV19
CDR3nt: TGTGCCAGTAGTCGTAGGCGGGAACTAGCGGGAGGGTCCGGGGAGCTGTTTTTT
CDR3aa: CASSRRRELAGGSGELFF

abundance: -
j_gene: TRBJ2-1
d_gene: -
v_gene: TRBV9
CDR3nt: TGTGCCAGCAGCGTAGACCCAGCCGGCAATGAGCAGTTCTTC
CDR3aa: CASSVDPAGNEQFF

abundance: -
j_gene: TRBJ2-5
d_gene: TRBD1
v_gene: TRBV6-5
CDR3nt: TGTGCCAGCACCGGGACAGGGGATATCGGGACCCAGTACTTC
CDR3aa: CASTGTGDIGTQYF

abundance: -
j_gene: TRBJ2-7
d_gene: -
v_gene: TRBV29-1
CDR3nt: TGCAGCGTGGAGGGGAGTAGCTACGAGCAGTACTTC
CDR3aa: CSVEGSSYEQYF

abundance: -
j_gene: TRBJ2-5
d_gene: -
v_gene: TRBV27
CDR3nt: TGTGCCAGCAGTTATCTACAGGGTGGTTTAGAGACCCAGTACTTC
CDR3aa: CASSYLQGGLETQYF

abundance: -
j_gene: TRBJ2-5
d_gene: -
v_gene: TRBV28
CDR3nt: TGTGCCAGCAGTCCCTTAGCCGGGTTCCAAGAGACCCAGTACTTC
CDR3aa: CASSPLAGFQETQYF

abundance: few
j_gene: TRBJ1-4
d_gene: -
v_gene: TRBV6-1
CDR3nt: TGTGCCAGCATCGGGCCATGGGGTAATGAAAAACTGTTTTTT
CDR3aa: CASIGPWGNEKLFF

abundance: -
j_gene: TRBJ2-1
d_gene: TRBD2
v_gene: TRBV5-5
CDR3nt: TGTGCCAGCAGCTTGGCCGGGCTAGCGGGAGATGTCAATGAGCAGTTCTTC
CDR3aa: CASSLAGLAGDVNEQFF

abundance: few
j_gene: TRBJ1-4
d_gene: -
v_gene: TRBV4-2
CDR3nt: TGTGCCAGCAGCCAAGGATCACAGGAGGAACTGTTTTTT
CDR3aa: CASSQGSQEELFF

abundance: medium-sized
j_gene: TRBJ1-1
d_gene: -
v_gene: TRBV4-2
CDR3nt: TGTGCCAGCAGCCAAGTGAACACTGAAGCTTTCTTT
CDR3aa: CASSQVNTEAFF

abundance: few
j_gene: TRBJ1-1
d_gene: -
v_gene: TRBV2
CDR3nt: TGTGCCAGCAGGCGACGCGAGAACACTGAAGCTTTCTTT
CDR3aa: CASRRRENTEAFF

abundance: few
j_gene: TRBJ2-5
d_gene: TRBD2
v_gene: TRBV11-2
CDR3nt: TGTGCCAGCAGCCCAGCGGCTAGCGGGGGATACCAAGAGACCCAGTACTTC
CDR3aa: CASSPAASGGYQETQYF

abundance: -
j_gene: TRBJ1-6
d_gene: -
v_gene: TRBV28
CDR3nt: TGTGCCAGCAGTTTAGCAGAGGGGACCTATAATTCACCCCTCCACTTT
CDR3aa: CASSLAEGTYNSPLHF

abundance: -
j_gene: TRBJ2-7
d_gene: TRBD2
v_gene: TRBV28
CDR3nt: TGTGCCAGCAGCCTAACCGTTCGTATGGGGACTAGCGACTCCTACGAGCAGTACTTC
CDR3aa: CASSLTVRMGTSDSYEQYF

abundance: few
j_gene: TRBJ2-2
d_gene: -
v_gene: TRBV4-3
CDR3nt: TGCGCCAGCAGCCAAGTGCAGGGCGGGTTCGGGGAGCTGTTTTTT
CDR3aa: CASSQVQGGFGELFF

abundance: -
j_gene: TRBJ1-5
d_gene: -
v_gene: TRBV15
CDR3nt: TGTGCCACCAGCAGAGATAAAGGGGAGCGACAGCCCCAGCATTTT
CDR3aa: CATSRDKGERQPQHF

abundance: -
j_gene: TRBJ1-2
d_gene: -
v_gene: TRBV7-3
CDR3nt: TGTGCCATATCAGGGGGCTACACCTTC
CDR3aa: CAISGGYTF

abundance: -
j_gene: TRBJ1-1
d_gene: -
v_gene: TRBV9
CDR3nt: TGTGCCAGCAGCGCCGGGACAACTAACACTGAAGCTTTCTTT
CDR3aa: CASSAGTTNTEAFF

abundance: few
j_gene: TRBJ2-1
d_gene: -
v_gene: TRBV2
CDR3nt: TGTGCCAGCAGCTATAGCTCCTACAATGAGCAGTTCTTC
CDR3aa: CASSYSSYNEQFF

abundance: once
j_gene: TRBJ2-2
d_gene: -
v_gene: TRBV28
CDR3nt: TGTGCCAGCAGTATAGTTGGGGGTGCGGACACCGGGGAGCTGTTTTTT
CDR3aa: CASSIVGGADTGELFF